This TCR beta chain comes out of a study of CD8+CD57+ T cells in acquired aplastic anemia. On the study more broadly: Sorted CD4+ and CD8+ cells yielded DNA averaging about 2.9 ug. The study, taken as a whole, reports: Patients had twenty-nine CD8+ CDR3 sequences in common with controls (the shared set).

On this clonotype: Its antigen is unidentified.

Genomic DNA provided the template from which TCR beta VDJ and CDR3 profiles were obtained. A single record per CDR3 protein comes from TCRdb applying MiXCR to the reads. This sample yields some 170,000 distinct CDR3 sequences, of which 60% to 80% are seen a single time; around 45% belongs to the top ten. Selection for sequencing was limited to patients who had shown CD8+CD57+ cell expansion by flow cytometry. A severe acquired aplastic anemia diagnosis applied to all patients. Patient blood was sampled before any therapy had been received. Germline loops: CDR1 SNHLY, CDR2 FYNNEI. This CDR3 is 13 amino acids long. Trimming pared 4 bases from V and 0 bases from J, leaving 7 bases between.

The rearrangement uses TRBV2 and TRBJ2-7; unclear D gene. The receptor comes from a human donor with aplastic anemia. The material sequenced was sorted CD4+, CD8+, or CD8+CD57+ T cells (not recorded which) from PBMCs. The CDR3 sequence: CASSGVSSYEQYF. The CDR3 bases are TGTGCCAGCAGTGGGGTCAGCTCCTACGAGCAGTACTTC.